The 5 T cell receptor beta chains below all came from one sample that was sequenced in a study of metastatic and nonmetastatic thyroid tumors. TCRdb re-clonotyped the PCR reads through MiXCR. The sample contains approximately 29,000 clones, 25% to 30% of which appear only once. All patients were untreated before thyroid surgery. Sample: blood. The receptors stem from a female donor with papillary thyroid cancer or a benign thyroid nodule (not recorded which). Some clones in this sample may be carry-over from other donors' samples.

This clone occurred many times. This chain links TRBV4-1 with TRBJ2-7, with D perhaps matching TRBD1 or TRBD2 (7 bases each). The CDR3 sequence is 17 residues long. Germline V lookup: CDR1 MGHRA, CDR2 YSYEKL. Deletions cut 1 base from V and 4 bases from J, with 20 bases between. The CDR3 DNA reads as TGCGCCAGCAGCCAAGGGGAGGGTCAGGGACAGAGATACGAGCAGTACTTC. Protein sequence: CASSQGEGQGQRYEQYF.

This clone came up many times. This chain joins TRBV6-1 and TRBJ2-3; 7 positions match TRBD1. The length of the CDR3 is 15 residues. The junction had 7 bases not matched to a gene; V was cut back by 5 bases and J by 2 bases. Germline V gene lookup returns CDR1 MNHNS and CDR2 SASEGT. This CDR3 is CASSTTGAFTDTQYF. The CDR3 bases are TGTGCCAGCAGTACTACAGGGGCCTTCACAGATACGCAGTATTTT.

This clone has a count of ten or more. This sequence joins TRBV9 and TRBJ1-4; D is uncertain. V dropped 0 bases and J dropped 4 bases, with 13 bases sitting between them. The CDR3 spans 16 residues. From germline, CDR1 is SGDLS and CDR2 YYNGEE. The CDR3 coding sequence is TGTGCCAGCAGCGTAGGTGGAGGGCTGGATAATGAAAAACTGTTTTTT. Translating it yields CASSVGGGLDNEKLFF.

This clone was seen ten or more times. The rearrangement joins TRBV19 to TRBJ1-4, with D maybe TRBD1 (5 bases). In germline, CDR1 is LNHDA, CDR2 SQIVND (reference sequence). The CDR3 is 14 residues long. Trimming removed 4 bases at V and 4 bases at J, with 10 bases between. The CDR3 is CASSKDSFNEKLFF. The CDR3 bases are TGTGCCAGTAGTAAAGACAGTTTTAATGAAAAACTGTTTTTT.

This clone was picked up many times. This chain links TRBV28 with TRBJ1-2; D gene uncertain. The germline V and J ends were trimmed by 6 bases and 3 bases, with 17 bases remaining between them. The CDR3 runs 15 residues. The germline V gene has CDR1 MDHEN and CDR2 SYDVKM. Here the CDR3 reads CASRLPVGLDYGYTF. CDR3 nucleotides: TGTGCCAGCAGACTCCCCGTGGGGTTGGACTATGGCTACACCTTC.